These T cell receptor beta chains were read from a single sample in a study of CD8+ T cells in alopecia areata. The assay was immunoSEQ multiplex PCR, and TCRdb's table has in-frame clones only and misses some. Found here are under 350,000 clones, about three fifths of them singletons; the top ten hold less than 2%. Sample: CD4+ T cells sorted from blood, taken at week 24, from a patient treated with tofacitinib. Receptors originate from a human donor with alopecia areata. The CDR3 runs from the conserved cysteine through the conserved F or W. A D gene is named only where the DNA matches it firmly. Clone size is not always given. Where it is, it says once, few, many or a class for expanded clones.

length	J	D	V	size	CDR3	DNA
16	TRBJ1-2	NA	TRBV25-1	NA	CASSGPNSPPSYGYTF	TGTGCCAGCAGTGGTCCGAATAGCCCCCCGTCCTATGGCTACACCTTC
17	TRBJ1-2	NA	TRBV15	NA	CATSRDFPDIANYGYTF	TGTGCCACCAGCAGAGATTTTCCGGACATAGCTAACTATGGCTACACCTTC
13	TRBJ1-1	NA	TRBV2	NA	CASRYQGPTEAFF	TGTGCCAGCCGATACCAGGGGCCCACTGAAGCTTTCTTT
13	TRBJ2-3	NA	TRBV29-1	NA	CSVSQGYTDTQYF	TGCAGCGTTAGTCAAGGATATACAGATACGCAGTATTTT
17	TRBJ2-7	NA	TRBV4-3	NA	CASSQEGIGTATYEQYF	TGCGCCAGCAGCCAAGAAGGAATTGGGACGGCTACCTACGAGCAGTACTTC
13	TRBJ2-1	TRBD2	TRBV30	NA	CAWSEGGPGGQFF	TGTGCCTGGAGTGAGGGAGGGCCAGGCGGGCAGTTCTTC
15	TRBJ2-7	TRBD1	TRBV5-1	few	CASSRRQGGSYEQYF	TGCGCCAGCAGCCGGCGACAGGGCGGCTCCTACGAGCAGTACTTC
13	TRBJ1-1	TRBD1	TRBV4-1	NA	CASSQIGDRIAFF	TGCGCCAGCAGCCAAATAGGGGACAGAATAGCTTTCTTT
18	TRBJ2-5	TRBD2	TRBV27	NA	CASSRIPRPSGAGETQYF	TGTGCCAGCTCGCGAATCCCCAGACCTAGCGGGGCAGGAGAGACCCAGTACTTC
11	TRBJ2-1	NA	TRBV2	NA	CASSELGEQFF	TGTGCCAGCAGTGAACTAGGAGAGCAGTTCTTC
14	TRBJ1-5	NA	TRBV27	NA	CASRPWGGNQPQHF	TGTGCCAGCAGGCCCTGGGGGGGCAATCAGCCCCAGCATTTT
15	TRBJ2-5	NA	TRBV4-3	few	CASSQDRIYQETQYF	TGCGCCAGCAGCCAAGATCGCATCTACCAAGAGACCCAGTACTTC
11	TRBJ2-5	NA	TRBV30	once	CAWSIRETQYF	TGTGCCTGGAGTATTCGGGAGACCCAGTACTTC
14	TRBJ2-7	TRBD2	TRBV2	NA	CASSTGTSKHEQYF	TGTGCCAGCAGTACCGGGACTAGCAAACACGAGCAGTACTTC
12	TRBJ1-5	NA	TRBV29-1	NA	CSVKVGDQPQHF	TGCAGCGTAAAGGTGGGGGATCAGCCCCAGCATTTT
15	TRBJ2-5	NA	TRBV2	NA	CASSVGGNPGETQYF	TGTGCCAGCAGTGTCGGAGGGAACCCGGGGGAGACCCAGTACTTC
16	TRBJ2-1	NA	TRBV7-7	few	CASSQATSGLNNEQFF	TGTGCTAGCAGCCAGGCAACCTCGGGGTTGAACAATGAGCAGTTCTTC
12	TRBJ2-7	NA	TRBV23-1	few	CASSLDIYEQYF	TGCGCCAGCAGTCTAGATATCTACGAGCAGTACTTC
14	TRBJ2-3	TRBD2	TRBV7-2	NA	CASSWGLGADTQYF	TGTGCCAGCAGCTGGGGACTAGGTGCAGATACGCAGTATTTT
12	TRBJ2-6	NA	TRBV4-1	once	CASSSGANVLTF	TGCGCCAGCAGCTCCGGGGCCAACGTCCTGACTTTC
14	TRBJ2-5	NA	TRBV7-3	NA	CASSPTGALETQYF	TGTGCCAGCAGCCCCACCGGGGCTCTAGAGACCCAGTACTTC
12	TRBJ2-5	NA	TRBV2	NA	CASNPSTETQYF	TGTGCCAGCAACCCTAGCACAGAGACCCAGTACTTC
15	TRBJ2-7	TRBD1	TRBV7-9	NA	CASSLSGTGYKEQYF	TGTGCCAGCAGCTTATCAGGGACAGGGTATAAAGAGCAGTACTTC
15	TRBJ2-1	NA	TRBV13	NA	CASMNREGDYNEQFF	TGTGCCAGCATGAACAGGGAAGGAGACTACAATGAGCAGTTCTTC
12	TRBJ1-5	TRBD1	TRBV19	few	CATDRGNQPQHF	TGTGCCACCGACAGGGGCAATCAGCCCCAGCATTTT
17	TRBJ1-2	TRBD1	TRBV5-4	NA	CASSPGRQGASNYGYTF	TGTGCCAGCAGCCCTGGAAGACAGGGGGCGTCTAACTATGGCTACACCTTC
14	TRBJ2-2	TRBD2	TRBV30	NA	CAWTDSLAGGELFF	TGTGCCTGGACCGATAGTCTAGCGGGGGGGGAGCTGTTTTTT